The text below deals with one TCR beta chain. Its matching antigen is unknown. A read error may produce the germline difference seen at one junction end. Per germline, CDR1 SGHRS and CDR2 YFSETQ. The CDR3 is 11 amino acids. The data were obtained in a study of glioma-infiltrating T cells. Findings of the study overall: Above-expected tissue-blood divergence occurred in all gliomas, most in low-grade ones. CDR3 overlap between tissue and blood was very small.

TCR alpha and beta CDR3 regions were amplified from RNA using iRepertoire nested multiplex PCR. One-step reverse transcription and amplification started from about 100-400 ng of tissue mRNA or PBMC total RNA. Each CDR3 protein gets one entry after TCRdb re-called the multiplex PCR reads with MiXCR. The sample includes around 130,000 distinct CDR3 sequences, approximately 26% of them seen just once. The sample consisted of glioma tissue, nonneoplastic brain tissue, or PBMCs (not recorded which). The TCR sequence derives from a human donor with low-grade glioma or glioblastoma, undergoing nonglioma brain surgery, or in good health (not recorded which). This chain uses TRBV5-1 with TRBJ1-1, with D perhaps TRBD1 (6 bases). The CDR3 sequence: CSSRDIAEAFF. The CDR3, as DNA: TGCTCCAGCAGGGACATCGCTGAAGCTTTCTTT.